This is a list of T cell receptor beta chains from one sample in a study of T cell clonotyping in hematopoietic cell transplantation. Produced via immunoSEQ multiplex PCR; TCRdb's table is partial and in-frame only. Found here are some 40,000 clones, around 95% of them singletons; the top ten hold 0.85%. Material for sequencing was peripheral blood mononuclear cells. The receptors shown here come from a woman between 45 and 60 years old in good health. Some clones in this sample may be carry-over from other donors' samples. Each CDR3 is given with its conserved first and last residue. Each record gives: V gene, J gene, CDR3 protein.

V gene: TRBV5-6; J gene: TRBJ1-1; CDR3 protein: CASSLLEARLMNTEAFF
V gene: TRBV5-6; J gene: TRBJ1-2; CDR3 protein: CASSPIISTDRGPHGYTF
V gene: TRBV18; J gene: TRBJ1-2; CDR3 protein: CASSLSTGDYGYTF
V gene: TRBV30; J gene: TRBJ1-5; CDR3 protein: CAWETGNQPQHF
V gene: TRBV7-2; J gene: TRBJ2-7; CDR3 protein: CASSLVGVAAYEQYF
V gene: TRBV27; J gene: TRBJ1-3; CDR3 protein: CASSLSPLTAGNTIYF
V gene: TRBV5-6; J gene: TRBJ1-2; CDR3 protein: CASSPTGGIFYGYTF
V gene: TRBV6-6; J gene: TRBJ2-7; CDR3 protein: CASSRRDPYEQYF
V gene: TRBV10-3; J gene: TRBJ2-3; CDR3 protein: CAISESTSGGAATQYF
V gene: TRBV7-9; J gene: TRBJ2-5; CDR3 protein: CASSSGEETQYF
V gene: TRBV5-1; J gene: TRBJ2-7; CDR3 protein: CASSSTGGTREQYF
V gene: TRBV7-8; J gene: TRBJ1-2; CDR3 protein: CASSLDPGGDYGYTF
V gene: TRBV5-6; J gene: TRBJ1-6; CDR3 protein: CASSSREGARSPLHF
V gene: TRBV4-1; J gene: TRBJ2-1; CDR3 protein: CASSQSRFF
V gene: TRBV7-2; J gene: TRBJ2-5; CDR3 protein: CASTNRGAQETQYF
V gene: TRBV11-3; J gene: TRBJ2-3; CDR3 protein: CASSSPLGLAGSDTQYF
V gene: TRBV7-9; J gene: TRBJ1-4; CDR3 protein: CASSDRQGTNEKLFF
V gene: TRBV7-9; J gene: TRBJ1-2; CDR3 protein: CASSHIVAGNGYTF
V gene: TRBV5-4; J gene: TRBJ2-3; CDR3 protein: CASSTLAGGETDTQYF
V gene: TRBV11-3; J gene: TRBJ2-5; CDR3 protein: CASSQRDSQETQYF
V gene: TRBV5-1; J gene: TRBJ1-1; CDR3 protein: CASSRDRDTEAFF
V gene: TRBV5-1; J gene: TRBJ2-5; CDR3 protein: CASSLAPGQETQYF
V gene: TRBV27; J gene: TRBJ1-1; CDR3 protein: CASSRDRVNTEAFF
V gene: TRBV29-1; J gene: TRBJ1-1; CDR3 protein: CSVGGGTEAFF
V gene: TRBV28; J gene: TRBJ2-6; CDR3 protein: CASLGGSGNSGANVLTF
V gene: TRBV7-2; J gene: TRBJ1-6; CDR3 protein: CASSLEAGVNSPLHF
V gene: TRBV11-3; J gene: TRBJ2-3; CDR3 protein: CASSLEGGDTQYF
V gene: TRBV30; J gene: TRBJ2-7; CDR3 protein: CAWSVQTGQGRYEQYF
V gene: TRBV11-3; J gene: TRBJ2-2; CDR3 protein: CASRWAANTGELFF
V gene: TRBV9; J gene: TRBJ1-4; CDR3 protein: CASSVGGEDEKLFF
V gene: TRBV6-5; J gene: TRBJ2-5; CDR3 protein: CASSPGLLQETQYF
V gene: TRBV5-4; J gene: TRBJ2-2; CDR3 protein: CASSSQARTGNTGELFF
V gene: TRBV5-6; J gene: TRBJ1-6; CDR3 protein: CASSLFAGEEDF
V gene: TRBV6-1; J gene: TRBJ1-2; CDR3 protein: CASSGRQGRGYTF
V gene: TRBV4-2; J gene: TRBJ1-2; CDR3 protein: CASSQVSREEGGYTF